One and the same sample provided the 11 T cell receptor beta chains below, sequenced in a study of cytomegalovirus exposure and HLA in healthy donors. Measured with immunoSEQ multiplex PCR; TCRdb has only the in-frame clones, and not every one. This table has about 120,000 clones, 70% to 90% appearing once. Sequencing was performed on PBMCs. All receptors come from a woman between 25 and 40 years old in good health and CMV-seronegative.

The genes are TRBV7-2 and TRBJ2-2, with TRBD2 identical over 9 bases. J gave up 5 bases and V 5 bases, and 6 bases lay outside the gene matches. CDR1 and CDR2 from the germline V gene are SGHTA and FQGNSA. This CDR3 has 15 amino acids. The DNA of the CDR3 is TGTGCCAGCAGCCGACTAGCGGTTGGGACCGGGGAGCTGTTTTTT. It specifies CASSRLAVGTGELFF.

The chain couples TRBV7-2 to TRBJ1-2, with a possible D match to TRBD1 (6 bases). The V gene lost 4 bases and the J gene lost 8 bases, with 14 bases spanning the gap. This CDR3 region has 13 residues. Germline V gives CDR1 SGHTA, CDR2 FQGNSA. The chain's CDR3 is CASSSTGTYGYTF. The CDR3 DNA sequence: TGTGCCAGCAGCTCTACAGGGACCTACGGCTACACCTTC.

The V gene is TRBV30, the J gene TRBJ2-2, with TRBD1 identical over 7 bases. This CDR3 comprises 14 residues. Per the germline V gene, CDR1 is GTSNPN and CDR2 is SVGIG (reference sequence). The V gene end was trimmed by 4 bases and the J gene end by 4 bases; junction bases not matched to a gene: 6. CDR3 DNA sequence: TGTGCCTGGACCCGGACAGGCGGCACCGGGGAGCTGTTTTTT. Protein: CAWTRTGGTGELFF.

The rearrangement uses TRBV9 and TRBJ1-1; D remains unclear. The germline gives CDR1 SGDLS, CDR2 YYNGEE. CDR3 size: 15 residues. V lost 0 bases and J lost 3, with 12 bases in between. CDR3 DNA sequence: TGTGCCAGCAGCGTAGGGGGAGGGCTCGACACTGAAGCTTTCTTT. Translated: CASSVGGGLDTEAFF.

The CDR3 DNA follows: TGTGCCAGCAGTCCCCAGGGGGCGAGGCAGCCCCAGCATTTT. Amino acid sequence: CASSPQGARQPQHF. The J gene is TRBJ1-5, the V gene TRBV6-5; 8 bases align to TRBD1. The CDR3 has 14 residues. J lost 7 bases, V lost 5 bases, and 7 bases had no gene match. CDR1 MNHEY and CDR2 SVGAGI come from the germline V gene.

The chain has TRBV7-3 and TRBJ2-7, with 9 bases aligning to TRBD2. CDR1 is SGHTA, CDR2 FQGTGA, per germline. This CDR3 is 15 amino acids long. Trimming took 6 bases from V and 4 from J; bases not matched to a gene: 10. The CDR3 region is CASSPRVAGVYEQYF. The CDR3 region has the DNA TGTGCCAGCAGTCCGAGGGTAGCGGGGGTGTACGAGCAGTACTTC.

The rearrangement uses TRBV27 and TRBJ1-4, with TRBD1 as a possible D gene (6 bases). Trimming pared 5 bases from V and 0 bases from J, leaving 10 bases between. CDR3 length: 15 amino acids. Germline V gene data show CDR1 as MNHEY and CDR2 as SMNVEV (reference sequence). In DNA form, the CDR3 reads TGTGCCAGCAGTGCCCGACAGGCAACTAATGAAAAACTGTTTTTT. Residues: CASSARQATNEKLFF.

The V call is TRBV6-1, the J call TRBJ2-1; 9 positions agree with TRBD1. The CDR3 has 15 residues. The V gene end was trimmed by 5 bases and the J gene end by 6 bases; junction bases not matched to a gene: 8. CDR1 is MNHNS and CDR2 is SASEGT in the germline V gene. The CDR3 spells CASSNAGQGVNEQFF. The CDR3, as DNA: TGTGCCAGCAGTAACGCGGGACAGGGTGTCAATGAGCAGTTCTTC.

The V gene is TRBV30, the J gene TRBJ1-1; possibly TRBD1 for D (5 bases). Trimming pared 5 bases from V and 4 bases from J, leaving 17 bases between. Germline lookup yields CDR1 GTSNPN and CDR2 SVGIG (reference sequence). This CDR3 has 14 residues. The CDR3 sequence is CAWDLGGGSTEAFF. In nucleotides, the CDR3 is TGTGCCTGGGACCTCGGGGGGGGTTCCACTGAAGCTTTCTTT.

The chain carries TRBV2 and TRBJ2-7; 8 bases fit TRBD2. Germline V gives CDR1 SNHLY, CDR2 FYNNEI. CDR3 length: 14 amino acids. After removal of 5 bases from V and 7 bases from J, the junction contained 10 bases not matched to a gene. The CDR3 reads CASSPWRGVGEQYF. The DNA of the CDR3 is TGTGCCAGCAGTCCATGGCGGGGGGTGGGTGAGCAGTACTTC.

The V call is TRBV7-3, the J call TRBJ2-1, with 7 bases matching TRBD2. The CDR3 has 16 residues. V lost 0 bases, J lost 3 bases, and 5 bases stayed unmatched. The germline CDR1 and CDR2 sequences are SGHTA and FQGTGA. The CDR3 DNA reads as TGTGCCAGCAGCTTAACCCCTAGCGGTGACTACAATGAGCAGTTCTTC. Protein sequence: CASSLTPSGDYNEQFF.